Sequencing of this T cell receptor beta chain was carried out in a study of shared clonotypes between healthy human individuals. Study-level background: Donors were a couple of women and three men aged 18 to 49.

Recent vaccinations or acute infections were absent in the healthy HIV-negative adult donors. The CDR3 totals 13 residues. V was clipped by 5 bases and J by 2 bases, with 10 bases between them. The V gene's germline CDR1 is SGHAT and CDR2 FQNNGV. This clone was observed once. Profiling relied on immunoSEQ multiplex PCR, and the TCRdb table lists in-frame clones only, not all of them. Of roughly 2.6 million clones detected, around 94% appear once; the ten largest clones hold over 0.12%. The sequence came from a man aged 18 to 30 in good health. The rearrangement uses TRBV11-2 and TRBJ2-7, with unresolved D. The source material was naive CD4+ T cells sorted from blood. The subset: CD45RA+ positively selected. In DNA form, the CDR3 reads TGTGCCAGCAGCATGACCGAAGCCTACGAGCAGTACTTC. Its protein product is CASSMTEAYEQYF.